This T cell receptor beta chain was identified in a study of blood T cell repertoires in COVID-19. For the study at large: COVID-19 samples from acute and convalescent phases originated in the United States, Italy and Spain. From T cells, B-cell-depleted T cells, or PBMCs came the material, which was cDNA or gDNA.

The CDR3 has 16 amino acids. Germline assignment: CDR1 LNHDA and CDR2 SQIVND (reference sequence). V dropped 1 base and J dropped 0 bases, with 10 bases sitting between them. This clone was observed a few times. The authors' processing: Nucleated cell counts were estimated from reference gene primer amplification. The table came from immunoSEQ multiplex PCR; TCRdb's copy has only in-frame clones and leaves some out. The D gene and trimming were derived from the DNA, and the V and J assignments and clone size from that table. Of roughly 250,000 clones listed, about nine tenths are singletons. Living in 24 US areas, the participants were between roughly 18 and 95 years of age.

This clonotype was obtained from a woman aged 40 to 50 with acute COVID-19. The chain links TRBV19 to TRBJ1-5; D is ambiguous. What was sequenced was PBMCs or T cells enriched from blood (not recorded which). Here the CDR3 reads CASSIVGAYSNQPQHF. As DNA, the CDR3 is TGTGCCAGTAGTATAGTGGGAGCGTATAGCAATCAGCCCCAGCATTTT.